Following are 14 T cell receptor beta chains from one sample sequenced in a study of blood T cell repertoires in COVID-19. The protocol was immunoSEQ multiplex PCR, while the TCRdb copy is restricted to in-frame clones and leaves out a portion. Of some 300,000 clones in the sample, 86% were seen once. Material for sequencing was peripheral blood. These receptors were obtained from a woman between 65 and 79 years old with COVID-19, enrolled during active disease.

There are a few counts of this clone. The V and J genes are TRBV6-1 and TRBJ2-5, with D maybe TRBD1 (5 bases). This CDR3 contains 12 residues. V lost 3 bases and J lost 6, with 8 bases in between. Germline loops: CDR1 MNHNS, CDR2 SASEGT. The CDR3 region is CASSDREKTQYF. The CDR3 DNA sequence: TGTGCCAGCAGTGACAGGGAAAAGACCCAGTACTTC.

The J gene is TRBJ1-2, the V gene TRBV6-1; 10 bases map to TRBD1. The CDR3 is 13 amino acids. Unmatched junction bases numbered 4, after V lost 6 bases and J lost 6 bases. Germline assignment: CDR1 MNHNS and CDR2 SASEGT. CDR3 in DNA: TGTGCCAGCAGGAGACAGGGGGCAGATGGCTACACCTTC. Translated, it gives CASRRQGADGYTF.

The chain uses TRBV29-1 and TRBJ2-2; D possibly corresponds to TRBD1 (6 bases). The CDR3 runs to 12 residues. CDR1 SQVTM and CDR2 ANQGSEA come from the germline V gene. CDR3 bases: TGCATCTGTAGGGGGAGCACCGGGGAGCTGTTTTTT. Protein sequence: CICRGSTGELFF.

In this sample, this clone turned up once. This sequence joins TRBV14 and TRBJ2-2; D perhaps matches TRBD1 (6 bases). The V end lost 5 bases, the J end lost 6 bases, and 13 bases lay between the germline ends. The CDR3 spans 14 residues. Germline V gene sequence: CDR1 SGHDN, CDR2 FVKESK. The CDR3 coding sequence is TGTGCCAGCAGCTTTTTACAGGGAGCCGGGGAGCTGTTTTTT. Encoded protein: CASSFLQGAGELFF.

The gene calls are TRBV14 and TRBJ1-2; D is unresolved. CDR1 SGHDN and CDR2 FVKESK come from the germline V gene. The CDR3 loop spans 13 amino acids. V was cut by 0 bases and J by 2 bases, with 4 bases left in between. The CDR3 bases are TGTGCCAGCAGCCAAGAAACAAACTATGGCTACACCTTC. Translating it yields CASSQETNYGYTF. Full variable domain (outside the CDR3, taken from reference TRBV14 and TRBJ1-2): EAGVTQFPSHSVIEKGQTVTLRCDPISGHDNLYWYRRVMGKEIKFLLHFVKESKQDESGMPNNRFLAERTGGTYSTLKVQPAELEDSGVYFCASSQETNYGYTFGSGTRLTVV.

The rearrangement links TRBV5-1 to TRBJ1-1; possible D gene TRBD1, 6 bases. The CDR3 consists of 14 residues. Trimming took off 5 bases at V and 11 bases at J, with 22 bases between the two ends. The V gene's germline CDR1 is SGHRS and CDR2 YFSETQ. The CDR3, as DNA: TGCGCCAGCAGGGAAGGAACAGGGTCCCCCGGGGCTTTCTTT. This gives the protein CASREGTGSPGAFF. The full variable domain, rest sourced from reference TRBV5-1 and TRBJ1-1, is KAGVTQTPRYLIKTRGQQVTLSCSPISGHRSVSWYQQTPGQGLQFLFEYFSETQRNKGNFPGRFSGRQFSNSRSEMNVSTLELGDSALYLCASREGTGSPGAFFGQGTRLTVV.

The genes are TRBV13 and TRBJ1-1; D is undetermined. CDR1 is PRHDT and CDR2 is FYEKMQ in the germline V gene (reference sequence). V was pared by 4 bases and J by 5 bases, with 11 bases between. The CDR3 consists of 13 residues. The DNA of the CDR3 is TGTGCCAGCAGCTCATTCGGGAGGACTGAAGCTTTCTTT. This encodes CASSSFGRTEAFF. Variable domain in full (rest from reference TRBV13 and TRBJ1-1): AAGVIQSPRHLIKEKRETATLKCYPIPRHDTVYWYQQGPGQDPQFLISFYEKMQSDKGSIPDRFSAQQFSDYHSELNMSSLELGDSALYFCASSSFGRTEAFFGQGTRLTVV.

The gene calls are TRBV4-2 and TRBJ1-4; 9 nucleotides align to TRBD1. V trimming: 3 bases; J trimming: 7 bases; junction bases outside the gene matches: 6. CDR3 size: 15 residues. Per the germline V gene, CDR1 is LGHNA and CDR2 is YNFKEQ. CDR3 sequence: CASSQNTGGSEKLFF. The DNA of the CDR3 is TGTGCCAGCAGCCAGAACACAGGGGGCAGTGAAAAACTGTTTTTT.

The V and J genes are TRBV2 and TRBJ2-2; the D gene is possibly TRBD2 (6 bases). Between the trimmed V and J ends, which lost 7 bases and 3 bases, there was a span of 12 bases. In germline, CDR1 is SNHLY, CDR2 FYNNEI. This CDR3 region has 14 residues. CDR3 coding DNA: TGTGCCAGCACCCCGACGGGGGACACCGGGGAGCTGTTTTTT. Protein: CASTPTGDTGELFF.

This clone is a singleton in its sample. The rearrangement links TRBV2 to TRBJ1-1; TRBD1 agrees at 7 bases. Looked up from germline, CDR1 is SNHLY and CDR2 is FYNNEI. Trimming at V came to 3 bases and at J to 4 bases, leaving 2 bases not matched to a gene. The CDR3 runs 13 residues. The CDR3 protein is CASSERGPTEAFF. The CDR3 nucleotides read TGTGCCAGCAGTGAGAGGGGGCCCACTGAAGCTTTCTTT.

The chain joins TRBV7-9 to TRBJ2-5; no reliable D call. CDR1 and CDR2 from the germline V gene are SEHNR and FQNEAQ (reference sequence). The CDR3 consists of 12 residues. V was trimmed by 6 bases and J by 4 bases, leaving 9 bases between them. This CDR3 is CASSWVAETQYF. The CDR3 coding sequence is TGTGCCAGCAGTTGGGTAGCAGAGACCCAGTACTTC.

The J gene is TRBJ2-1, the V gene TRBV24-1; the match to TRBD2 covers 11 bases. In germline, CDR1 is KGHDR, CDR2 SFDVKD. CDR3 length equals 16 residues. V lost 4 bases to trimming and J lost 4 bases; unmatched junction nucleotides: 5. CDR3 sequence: CATSDSSGGFYNEQFF. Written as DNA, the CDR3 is TGTGCCACCAGTGACTCTAGCGGGGGGTTTTACAATGAGCAGTTCTTC.

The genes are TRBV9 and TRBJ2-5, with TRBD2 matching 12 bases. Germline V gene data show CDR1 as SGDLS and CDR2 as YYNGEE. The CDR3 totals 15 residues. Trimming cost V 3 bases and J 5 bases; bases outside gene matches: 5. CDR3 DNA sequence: TGTGCCAGCAGCGCTAGCGGGGGGGCTGGGGAGACCCAGTACTTC. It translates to CASSASGGAGETQYF.

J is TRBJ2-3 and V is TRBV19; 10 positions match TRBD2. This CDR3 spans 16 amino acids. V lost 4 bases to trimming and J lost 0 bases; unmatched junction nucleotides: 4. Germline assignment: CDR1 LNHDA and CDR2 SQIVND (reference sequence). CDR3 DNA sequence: TGTGCCAGTAGTAGATCGACTAGCGGGAGCACAGATACGCAGTATTTT. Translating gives CASSRSTSGSTDTQYF.